The present T cell receptor (beta chain) was sequenced within a study of human T cells and chemical hapten exposure. Study-wide results and caveats: Alopecia affecting every donor means their immune response may not match healthy people's.

TCRdb passed the RACE reads through MiXCR, listing each CDR3 protein once. Of 75,000 to 90,000 distinct CDR3 sequences in the sample, about a tenth are singletons; the top ten hold 1.3% to 1.5%. Time point of the sample: patch test 1, 2 weeks after DPC sensitization. Treatment: therapeutic diphenylcyclopropenone sensitization with weekly scalp DPC. Deletions cut 5 bases from V and 0 bases from J, with 5 bases between. This CDR3 contains 14 residues. The germline gives CDR1 SGHAT, CDR2 FQNNGV. This clonotype was counted many times. Antigen: not known. The receptor was isolated from a woman between 50 and 59 years old with alopecia areata. Some clones in this sample may be carry-over from other donors' samples. The gene calls are TRBV11-2 and TRBJ2-6, with D unclear. The sequencing used whole blood, collected in connection with sensitization to the hapten diphenylcyclopropenone (DPC). CDR3 residues: CASSPPSGANVLTF. CDR3 coding DNA: TGTGCCAGCAGCCCGCCCTCTGGGGCCAACGTCCTGACTTTC.